The source of this TCR beta chain is a study of response to subunit inactivated influenza vaccine. Findings and caveats of the study: Authors suggested that a seasonal influenza vaccination recruits few new T cells each time.

This CDR3 comprises 13 residues. Germline loops: CDR1 DFQATT, CDR2 SNEGSKA (reference sequence). V was clipped by 0 bases and J by 0 bases, with 5 bases between them. TCRdb used MiXCR to reprocess the RT-PCR reads, holding one entry per CDR3 protein. Found here are 530,000 or so distinct CDR3 sequences, 25% of them singletons; the top ten hold about 1.9%. To note about this clonotype: Its antigen is as yet unknown.

The rearrangement links TRBV20-1 to TRBJ1-2; no firm D call. The receptor comes from a man aged 45 to 65 who received an inactivated influenza vaccine. Sequenced here: CD4+ T cells sorted from PBMCs, sampled approximately 5 days after vaccination. DNA of the CDR3: TGCAGTGCTAGAGACCGGACTAACTATGGCTACACCTTC. Protein: CSARDRTNYGYTF.